A single sample gave rise to the 29 T cell receptor beta chains below, sequenced in a study of technical replicates of blood from a handful of donors. Measured with immunoSEQ multiplex PCR; TCRdb has only the in-frame clones, and not every one. The table records about 83,000 clones, about 92% of them present only once. The sequenced material came from T cells isolated from PBMCs. These receptors all come from a human donor in good health.

The chain has TRBV5-4 and TRBJ2-5; 7 positions agree with TRBD1. The CDR3 spans 15 residues. CDR1 and CDR2 (germline): SGHNT, YYREEE (reference sequence). V trimming: 4 bases; J trimming: 8 bases; junction bases outside the gene matches: 14. This CDR3 is CASSLTTGLGVTQYF. The CDR3, as DNA: TGTGCCAGCAGCCTGACGACAGGGTTAGGGGTTACCCAGTACTTC.

This chain uses TRBV5-4 with TRBJ1-2; D possibly corresponds to TRBD1 (6 bases). Germline CDR1 and CDR2: SGHNT and YYREEE (reference sequence). This CDR3 spans 15 amino acids. Trimming removed 4 bases at V and 4 bases at J, with 17 bases between. CDR3: CASSLPTGLTYGYTF. The DNA of the CDR3 is TGTGCCAGCAGCCTTCCGACAGGCCTTACCTATGGCTACACCTTC.

J is TRBJ2-7 and V is TRBV7-9, with 8 nucleotides matching TRBD1. Germline-derived CDR1 and CDR2 are SEHNR and FQNEAQ (reference sequence). Unmatched junction bases numbered 9, after V lost 4 bases and J lost 4 bases. The CDR3 has 15 amino acids. The chain's CDR3 is CASSSRTGIGYEQYF. CDR3 nucleotides: TGTGCCAGCAGCTCTCGGACAGGGATCGGTTACGAGCAGTACTTC.

The V call is TRBV7-9, the J call TRBJ1-1, with 7 bases lining up with TRBD1. CDR1 SEHNR and CDR2 FQNEAQ come from the germline V gene (reference sequence). V gave up 5 bases and J gave up 1 base; unmatched junction bases: 7. The CDR3 extends over 15 amino acids. CDR3 DNA sequence: TGTGCCAGCAGCCGCCAGGGACAGTCGAACACTGAAGCTTTCTTT. Its translation is CASSRQGQSNTEAFF.

The chain couples TRBV14 to TRBJ1-3, with 7 nucleotides matching TRBD1. Germline V CDR1 and CDR2: SGHDN, FVKESK. J gave up 0 bases and V 1 base, and 12 bases lay outside the gene matches. This CDR3 has 19 residues. CDR3 coding DNA: TGTGCCAGCAGCCAAGGGTTGGGACAGAACCCCGTCTCTGGAAACACCATATATTTT. Protein: CASSQGLGQNPVSGNTIYF.

The CDR3 loop reads CASSSGLAGGLSSYNEQFF. The CDR3 coding sequence is TGTGCCAGCAGCTCTGGACTAGCGGGGGGTTTAAGCTCCTACAATGAGCAGTTCTTC. This sequence joins TRBV7-2 and TRBJ2-1, with 14 bases identical to TRBD2. The V and J ends lost 4 bases and 0 bases, in that order; junction bases with no gene match: 8. CDR3 size: 19 residues. The germline V gene has CDR1 SGHTA and CDR2 FQGNSA. The whole variable domain, remainder taken from reference TRBV7-2 and TRBJ2-1, is GAGVSQSPSNKVTEKGKDVELRCDPISGHTALYWYRQSLGQGLEFLIYFQGNSAPDKSGLPSDRFSAERTGGSVSTLTIQRTQQEDSAVYLCASSSGLAGGLSSYNEQFFGPGTRLTVL.

The chain links TRBV5-1 to TRBJ1-1, with TRBD1 as a possible D gene (5 bases). V lost 2 bases to trimming and J lost 1 base, with 12 bases between them. The CDR3 is made up of 15 amino acids. Looked up from germline, CDR1 is SGHRS and CDR2 is YFSETQ. The CDR3 nucleotides read TGCGCCAGCAGCTTTCAAGACAGTACGAACACTGAAGCTTTCTTT. This codes for CASSFQDSTNTEAFF.

The chain combines TRBV28 with TRBJ2-7, with 8 positions matching TRBD1. Germline trimming cut 4 bases from V and 2 bases from J; bases unmatched to any gene: 4. Germline CDR1 is MDHEN and CDR2 is SYDVKM. This CDR3 is 14 amino acids long. This chain's CDR3 is CASSSGQETYEQYF. Written as DNA, the CDR3 is TGTGCCAGCAGTTCGGGACAGGAGACCTACGAGCAGTACTTC.

This chain uses TRBV5-1 with TRBJ2-2; perhaps TRBD1 as D (6 bases). Trimming pared 4 bases from V and 4 bases from J, leaving 11 bases between. The V gene's germline CDR1 is SGHRS and CDR2 YFSETQ. The CDR3 spans 14 residues. CDR3 in amino acids: CASSPGTSTGELFF. CDR3 bases: TGCGCCAGCAGCCCTGGGACATCCACCGGGGAGCTGTTTTTT.

This chain connects TRBV19 to TRBJ1-2, with D possibly being TRBD1 (6 bases). This CDR3 has 13 residues. Between the trimmed V and J ends, which lost 8 bases and 6 bases, there was a span of 16 bases. Germline CDR1 LNHDA, CDR2 SQIVND (reference sequence). The DNA for the CDR3 is TGTGCCAGTGGGGGTCCAGGGGTCGATGGCTACACCTTC. As protein: CASGGPGVDGYTF.

This chain links TRBV11-2 with TRBJ2-3; weak D call: TRBD2 (5 bases). Trimming took 5 bases from V and 1 from J, leaving 16 bases between them. The CDR3 spans 16 residues. The germline V gene encodes CDR1 SGHAT and CDR2 FQNNGV. The CDR3 reads CASSTNLALGTDTQYF. CDR3 DNA sequence: TGTGCCAGCAGCACAAACCTAGCACTGGGCACAGATACGCAGTATTTT.

This sequence joins TRBV4-1 and TRBJ2-5; D perhaps matches TRBD1 (5 bases). Germline values: CDR1 MGHRA, CDR2 YSYEKL. The CDR3 runs to 17 residues. The V end lost 2 bases, the J end lost 2 bases, and 18 bases lay between the germline ends. CDR3 amino acids: CASSQKGVLQRQETQYF. CDR3 nucleotide sequence: TGCGCCAGCAGCCAAAAAGGGGTTCTCCAACGGCAAGAGACCCAGTACTTC.

The chain uses TRBV7-6 and TRBJ2-7, with 9 bases that match TRBD1. There are 13 residues in the CDR3. CDR1 and CDR2 (germline): SGHVS, FNYEAQ. The V gene end was trimmed by 5 bases and the J gene end by 3 bases; junction bases not matched to a gene: 2. The CDR3 coding sequence is TGTGCCAGCAGCACGGGACAGGGCTACGAGCAGTACTTC. This translates into CASSTGQGYEQYF.

The chain couples TRBV28 to TRBJ2-3, with D unclear. The CDR3 is made up of 14 amino acids. V lost 8 bases and J lost 4, with 16 bases in between. Germline CDR1 is MDHEN and CDR2 is SYDVKM. The CDR3: CASLGSWAPDTQYF. Here the CDR3 DNA reads TGTGCCAGCTTGGGCAGTTGGGCTCCAGATACGCAGTATTTT.

This chain joins TRBV28 and TRBJ1-4, with TRBD1 matching 9 bases. The junction had 7 bases not matched to a gene; V was cut back by 1 base and J by 7 bases. Per the germline V gene, CDR1 is MDHEN and CDR2 is SYDVKM. The CDR3 contains 16 residues. The CDR3 protein is CASSLYLTGGFEKLFF. In DNA form, the CDR3 reads TGTGCCAGCAGTTTATATCTAACAGGGGGCTTTGAAAAACTGTTTTTT.

This chain uses TRBV6-1 with TRBJ1-6; possible D gene TRBD1, 6 bases. The CDR3 covers 13 residues. V dropped 6 bases and J dropped 6 bases, with 9 bases sitting between them. Germline V gives CDR1 MNHNS, CDR2 SASEGT. The CDR3 sequence: CASRQGFNSPLHF. CDR3 nucleotide sequence: TGTGCCAGCAGGCAGGGGTTTAATTCACCCCTCCACTTT.

J is TRBJ1-1 and V is TRBV10-3, with D possibly TRBD1 on 6 matching bases. This CDR3 contains 14 residues. Looked up from germline, CDR1 is ENHRY and CDR2 is SYGVKD. Trimming took off 3 bases at V and 2 bases at J, with 10 bases between the two ends. CDR3 residues: CAISDFGGNTEAFF. Written as DNA, the CDR3 is TGTGCCATCAGTGATTTTGGGGGCAACACTGAAGCTTTCTTT.

J is TRBJ1-5 and V is TRBV28, with 9 bases aligning to TRBD1. The germline gives CDR1 MDHEN, CDR2 SYDVKM. The CDR3 has 20 residues. V dropped 3 bases and J dropped 2; count of bases not matched to a gene: 17. In nucleotides, the CDR3 is TGTGCCAGCAGTTTCCTTTCGTCGGGACAGGGCCCGCCGGGCAATCAGCCCCAGCATTTT. Translation: CASSFLSSGQGPPGNQPQHF. The full variable domain, completed using reference TRBV28 and TRBJ1-5, is DVKVTQSSRYLVKRTGEKVFLECVQDMDHENMFWYRQDPGLGLRLIYFSYDVKMKEKGDIPEGYSVSREKKERFSLILESASTNQTSMYLCASSFLSSGQGPPGNQPQHFGDGTRLSIL.

This rearrangement joins TRBV13 to TRBJ2-7; 7 nucleotides align to TRBD2. Germline V gives CDR1 PRHDT, CDR2 FYEKMQ (reference sequence). The CDR3 is 16 residues long. Losses at the gene ends were 3 bases for V and 6 bases for J; bases not matched to a gene: 14. The CDR3 coding sequence is TGTGCCAGCAGCTTTCTTGGGACTAACTCCCTCGGCGAGCAGTACTTC. Translating gives CASSFLGTNSLGEQYF.

This chain uses TRBV27 with TRBJ2-5; TRBD2 matches 11 bases. The V segment lost 5 bases and the J segment 2 bases; nucleotides outside the gene matches: 4. The CDR3 sequence is 15 residues long. Germline V gene lookup returns CDR1 MNHEY and CDR2 SMNVEV (reference sequence). Here the CDR3 reads CASSPWTSGQETQYF. The CDR3 coding sequence is TGTGCCAGCAGTCCGTGGACTAGCGGGCAAGAGACCCAGTACTTC.

Of note for this clone: The same CDR3 also results from other DNA sequences found in this sample. The gene calls are TRBV11-2 and TRBJ2-5, with D uncertain. Germline CDR1 is SGHAT and CDR2 is FQNNGV. The CDR3 extends over 16 amino acids. V dropped 1 base and J dropped 3 bases, with 15 bases sitting between them. CDR3 coding DNA: TGTGCCAGCAGCTTAGTGACTTATAACGGAGAAGAGACCCAGTACTTC. Its protein product is CASSLVTYNGEETQYF.

The chain couples TRBV5-1 to TRBJ2-3; TRBD2 matches 12 bases. The CDR3 covers 17 residues. CDR1 is SGHRS, CDR2 YFSETQ, per germline. The trim removed 3 bases at V and 1 base at J, leaving 6 bases unmatched. The CDR3 reads CASSSRLAGVRTDTQYF. The CDR3 DNA follows: TGCGCCAGCAGCTCCCGACTAGCGGGAGTTCGCACAGATACGCAGTATTTT.

Comment on this clone: This CDR3 is also generated by other DNA sequences in the sample. The chain employs TRBV5-1 and TRBJ2-7, with 7 nucleotides matching TRBD1. V shed 0 bases, J shed 1 base, and the junction held 1 base outside the gene matches. CDR1 and CDR2 from the germline V gene are SGHRS and YFSETQ. The CDR3 extends over 14 amino acids. The CDR3 here is CASSLGDSSYEQYF. DNA of the CDR3: TGCGCCAGCAGCTTGGGGGACAGTTCCTACGAGCAGTACTTC.

The rearrangement links TRBV15 to TRBJ2-7; 7 bases match TRBD2. The J segment lost 6 bases and the V segment lost 0 bases, leaving 8 bases of the junction unmatched. The CDR3 sequence is 15 residues long. Germline-derived CDR1 and CDR2 are LNHNV and YYDKDF (reference sequence). CDR3 sequence: CATSRDSGGIGEQYF. CDR3 sequence (DNA): TGTGCCACCAGCAGAGATTCCGGGGGGATCGGCGAGCAGTACTTC.

The V gene is TRBV28, the J gene TRBJ2-5; 7 bases are shared with TRBD1. CDR3 size: 16 residues. The germline V gene has CDR1 MDHEN and CDR2 SYDVKM. The V and J ends lost 4 bases and 4 bases, in that order; junction bases with no gene match: 12. CDR3 bases: TGTGCCAGCAGTTCCGGTACAGGGGTTGACCCAGAGACCCAGTACTTC. It is translated as CASSSGTGVDPETQYF.

The chain is built from TRBV15 and TRBJ2-1, with no clear D. The CDR3 has 14 residues. Germline CDR1 and CDR2: LNHNV and YYDKDF (reference sequence). V lost 0 bases and J lost 5, with 8 bases in between. The CDR3 region is CATSREVSDNEQFF. The CDR3 DNA follows: TGTGCCACCAGCAGAGAGGTTTCGGACAATGAGCAGTTCTTC.

This chain links TRBV5-6 with TRBJ2-7, with TRBD2 as a possible D gene (6 bases). V lost 3 bases and J lost 5, with 21 bases in between. Germline lookup yields CDR1 SGHDT and CDR2 YYEEEE. The length of the CDR3 is 16 residues. CDR3 loop: CASSSLVGGGPNEQYF. CDR3 nucleotide sequence: TGTGCCAGCAGCTCCCTAGTGGGCGGAGGGCCTAACGAGCAGTACTTC.

CDR3 in DNA: TGTGCCAGCAGCTTAGTTGCTAGCGGGCCCAACGAGCAGTACTTC. Amino acids: CASSLVASGPNEQYF. The chain has TRBV7-6 and TRBJ2-7; the match to TRBD2 covers 8 bases. The CDR3 runs to 15 residues. The ends lost 1 base at V and 5 bases at J; junction bases unmatched: 7. Germline CDR1 and CDR2: SGHVS and FNYEAQ.

The V call is TRBV4-1, the J call TRBJ2-1; tentatively, D is TRBD2 (6 bases). V was trimmed by 3 bases and J by 0 bases, leaving 15 bases between them. CDR1 and CDR2 from the germline V gene are MGHRA and YSYEKL. The length of the CDR3 is 17 residues. CDR3 DNA: TGCGCCAGCAGCCACATAAGGAGGGGTAGCTCCTACAATGAGCAGTTCTTC. It translates to CASSHIRRGSSYNEQFF.